This T cell receptor beta chain is from a study of post-analysis software for immune sequencing data. Study information: Both relapsing-remitting and secondary progressive multiple sclerosis featured among the disease courses, as did progressive-relapsing multiple sclerosis. Study results and limitations: TRBV5-6, TRBV5-1 and TRBV20-1 were among four or five TRBV segments more frequent in patients than controls.

Sequencing libraries made from TCR beta cDNA carried unique molecular identifiers. TCRdb ran MiXCR on the PCR reads and lists one entry per CDR3 protein. The data show around 710,000 distinct CDR3 sequences, about 43% seen once. This clonotype was seen only a few times. Its antigen remains unidentified. CDR3 length equals 14 residues. The germline CDR1 and CDR2 sequences are SQVTM and ANQGSEA. V dropped 4 bases and J dropped 4; count of bases not matched to a gene: 8. The chain carries TRBV29-1 and TRBJ1-1; 8 nucleotides match TRBD1. The sequenced material came from blood. The sequence was collected from a girl under 18 with multiple sclerosis. In nucleotides, the CDR3 is TGCAGCGTTGGCAGGGGGCTATTGACCACTGAAGCTTTCTTT. Encoded protein: CSVGRGLLTTEAFF.